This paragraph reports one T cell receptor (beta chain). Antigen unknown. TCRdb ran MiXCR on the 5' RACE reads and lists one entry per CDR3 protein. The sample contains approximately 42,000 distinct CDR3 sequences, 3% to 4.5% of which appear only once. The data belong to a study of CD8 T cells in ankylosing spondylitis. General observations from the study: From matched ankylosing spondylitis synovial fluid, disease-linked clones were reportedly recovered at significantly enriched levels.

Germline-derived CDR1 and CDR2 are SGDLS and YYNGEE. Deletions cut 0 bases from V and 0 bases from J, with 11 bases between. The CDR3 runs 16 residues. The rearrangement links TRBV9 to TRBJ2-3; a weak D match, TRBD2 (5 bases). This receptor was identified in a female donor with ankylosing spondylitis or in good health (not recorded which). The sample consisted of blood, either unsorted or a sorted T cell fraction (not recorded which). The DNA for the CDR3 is TGTGCCAGCAGCGTAGTAGCGAGGACTAGCACAGATACGCAGTATTTT. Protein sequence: CASSVVARTSTDTQYF.